This T cell receptor beta chain was documented in a study of T cells after yellow fever vaccination. Study-wide points: In post-booster samples, most primary-vaccination clones reappeared (96% CD4, 88% CD8).

The table lists this clonotype with many counts. The J segment lost 4 bases and the V segment lost 1 base, leaving 5 bases of the junction unmatched. The CDR3 loop spans 16 amino acids. Looked up from germline, CDR1 is PRHDT and CDR2 is FYEKMQ (reference sequence). TCRdb itself ran the 5' RACE reads through MiXCR, one entry per CDR3 protein. Among some 96,000 distinct CDR3 sequences listed, around 9.8% were seen once. The chain links TRBV13 to TRBJ2-1; 9 nucleotides match TRBD2. The sequences come from CD8+ T cells not binding an NS4B(214-222) dextramer, sorted from PBMCs, collected more than 13 days after the first yellow fever vaccination. This TCR derives from a man aged 18 to 30 who received the YFV17D yellow fever vaccine. CDR3 loop: CASSLAAGGGYNEQFF. CDR3 nucleotides: TGTGCCAGCAGCTTAGCGGCGGGGGGGGGATACAATGAGCAGTTCTTC.